Presented here are 8 T cell receptor beta chains from one specimen sequenced in a study of vaccination effects on CD4 cells after COVID-19. Their cognate antigens are unknown. The data were produced by immunoSEQ multiplex PCR, yet TCRdb's version contains in-frame clones alone and is incomplete. Among approximately 24,000 clones listed, around four fifths were seen once. ViraFEST used viral peptide pools to expand antigen-specific CD4+ T cells before sequencing. Around day 10 of culture, CD4+ T cells were separated out. Either the BNT162b2 or mRNA-1273 vaccine was given to participants in two doses. The starting material was CD4+ T cells from PBMCs cultured with HCoV-NL63 spike peptides, obtained after COVID-19 vaccination. Source of these receptors: a human donor who received a COVID-19 vaccine.

This chain links TRBV3-1 (or the pseudogene TRBV3-2) with TRBJ1-5; the D is unclear. The CDR3 has 14 residues. Germline V gene data show CDR1 as LGHDT and CDR2 as YNNKEL (reference sequence). Trimming took off 5 bases at V and 2 bases at J, with 10 bases between the two ends. CDR3 in amino acids: CASSRMIGNQPQHF. For the CDR3, the DNA is TGTGCCAGCAGCAGGATGATTGGCAATCAGCCCCAGCATTTT.

The sample holds one count of this clone. V gene TRBV4-1 combines with J gene TRBJ2-5; TRBD2 matches at 7 bases. The CDR3 totals 17 residues. V dropped 4 bases and J dropped 5; count of bases not matched to a gene: 16. CDR1 MGHRA and CDR2 YSYEKL come from the germline V gene. The CDR3 DNA reads as TGCGCCAGCAGCCCTTCGAGCGGGACCCTGGGAGGGGAGACCCAGTACTTC. Translated, it gives CASSPSSGTLGGETQYF.

The V and J genes are TRBV4-1 and TRBJ1-4; D perhaps matches TRBD1 (5 bases). Germline loops: CDR1 MGHRA, CDR2 YSYEKL. The CDR3 totals 15 residues. The germline V and J ends were trimmed by 3 bases and 8 bases, with 16 bases remaining between them. The CDR3 sequence: CASSHLVLTEEKLFF. In DNA, the CDR3 is TGCGCCAGCAGCCACCTGGTCTTGACAGAAGAAAAACTGTTTTTT.

The genes are TRBV19 and TRBJ2-3; 11 nucleotides agree with TRBD1. Germline CDR1 is LNHDA and CDR2 is SQIVND (reference sequence). V lost 6 bases to trimming and J lost 6 bases; unmatched junction nucleotides: 8. CDR3 size: 15 residues. The CDR3 DNA reads TGTGCCAGTAGCTCTCGGGACAGGGGGAGGGATACGCAGTATTTT. Protein: CASSSRDRGRDTQYF.

The J gene is TRBJ2-2, the V gene TRBV12-5; D not resolved. The germline V gene has CDR1 LGHNT and CDR2 FRNRAP. V dropped 0 bases and J dropped 6 bases, with 8 bases sitting between them. This CDR3 has 14 amino acids. CDR3 protein: CASGLVTVSGELFF. The CDR3 DNA follows: TGTGCTAGTGGTTTGGTAACAGTCTCCGGGGAGCTGTTTTTT. The entire variable domain, with the rest obtained from reference TRBV12-5 and TRBJ2-2, is as follows: DARVTQTPRHKVTEMGQEVTMRCQPILGHNTVFWYRQTMMQGLELLAYFRNRAPLDDSGMPKDRFSAEMPDATLATLKIQPSEPRDSAVYFCASGLVTVSGELFFGEGSRLTVL.

V is TRBV7-2 and J is TRBJ2-2; unclear D gene. Germline V gives CDR1 SGHTA, CDR2 FQGNSA. CDR3 length: 16 residues. V was trimmed by 5 bases and J by 0 bases, leaving 13 bases between them. Here the CDR3 DNA reads TGTGCCAGCAGCCGGAAGACCCGAGCGAACACCGGGGAGCTGTTTTTT. Amino acid sequence: CASSRKTRANTGELFF.

This chain connects TRBV29-1 to TRBJ1-1; no reliable D call. Trimming left V 7 bases short and J 0 bases short, with 9 bases between. CDR3 size: 12 residues. Germline values: CDR1 SQVTM, CDR2 ANQGSEA. CDR3 in DNA: TGCAGCGCTGATGACCTGAACACTGAAGCTTTCTTT. This translates into CSADDLNTEAFF.

The chain has TRBV2 and TRBJ2-1; 9 positions agree with TRBD1. The CDR3 consists of 15 residues. Germline lookup yields CDR1 SNHLY and CDR2 FYNNEI. The J segment lost 4 bases and the V segment lost 6 bases, leaving 7 bases of the junction unmatched. The CDR3 reads CASSKGQGSYNEQFF. Here the CDR3 DNA reads TGTGCCAGCAGCAAGGGACAGGGAAGTTACAATGAGCAGTTCTTC.